A selection of T cell receptor beta chains follows, all from one sample in a study of T cell clonotyping in hematopoietic cell transplantation. The table came from immunoSEQ multiplex PCR; TCRdb's copy has only in-frame clones and leaves some out. Seen here are 6,500 to 10,000 clones, roughly 66% observed once, and the top ten hold 22%. The input for sequencing was peripheral blood mononuclear cells, taken 100 days after allogeneic stem cell transplant. All receptors derive from a male patient aged 55 to 69 who had an allogeneic stem cell transplant from an unrelated donor, so the T cells may come from the graft donor. Some clones in this sample may be carry-over from other donors' samples. CDR3s include the opening cysteine and the closing phenylalanine or tryptophan. The order of the fields is CDR3 length, clone size, V gene, D gene, J gene, CDR3 protein, CDR3 DNA. The D gene is left open where the match is weak. Rows may omit the clone size; those that give it use once, few, many or a size class.

length: 15
size: -
V: TRBV6-5
D: TRBD1
J: TRBJ2-7
CDR3: CASIPRQGGNYEQYF
DNA: TGTGCCAGCATTCCCCGACAGGGTGGCAACTACGAGCAGTACTTC

length: 18
size: -
V: TRBV7-3
D: -
J: TRBJ1-1
CDR3: CASSKRSGRGARGTEAFF
DNA: TGTGCCAGCAGCAAGCGAAGTGGCAGGGGTGCGCGGGGCACTGAAGCTTTCTTT

length: 18
size: -
V: TRBV4-1
D: -
J: TRBJ1-5
CDR3: CASSQVVQPGLSNQPQHF
DNA: TGCGCCAGCAGCCAAGTAGTCCAGCCAGGGCTGAGCAATCAGCCCCAGCATTTT

length: 11
size: -
V: TRBV13
D: -
J: TRBJ2-1
CDR3: CASSLSHEQFF
DNA: TGTGCCAGCAGCTTAAGCCATGAGCAGTTCTTC

length: 14
size: -
V: TRBV6-6
D: TRBD2
J: TRBJ2-1
CDR3: CASRSGGVSNEQFF
DNA: TGTGCCAGCAGGAGCGGGGGAGTAAGCAATGAGCAGTTCTTC

length: 16
size: medium-sized
V: TRBV15
D: -
J: TRBJ2-2
CDR3: CATSRERGPHTGELFF
DNA: TGTGCCACCAGCAGAGAGCGGGGGCCCCACACCGGGGAGCTGTTTTTT

length: 15
size: -
V: TRBV18
D: -
J: TRBJ2-3
CDR3: CASSPPNDGTDTQYF
DNA: TGTGCCAGCTCACCACCGAACGACGGCACAGATACGCAGTATTTT

length: 15
size: few
V: TRBV5-1
D: TRBD2
J: TRBJ2-1
CDR3: CASSLGAGGLNEQFF
DNA: TGCGCCAGCAGCTTGGGAGCGGGGGGGCTCAATGAGCAGTTCTTC

length: 14
size: few
V: TRBV6-5
D: -
J: TRBJ1-5
CDR3: CASSYGGIHQPQHF
DNA: TGTGCCAGCAGTTACGGGGGGATCCATCAGCCCCAGCATTTT

length: 13
size: once
V: TRBV19
D: -
J: TRBJ1-1
CDR3: CASRFTGIPEAFF
DNA: TGTGCCAGTAGATTCACAGGGATCCCTGAAGCTTTCTTT

length: 15
size: -
V: TRBV6-5
D: TRBD1
J: TRBJ2-1
CDR3: CATSVWTGSGNEQFF
DNA: TGTGCCACCAGCGTCTGGACAGGGAGTGGCAATGAGCAGTTCTTC

length: 16
size: -
V: TRBV5-8
D: -
J: TRBJ1-5
CDR3: CASSLNMGNSNQPQHF
DNA: TGTGCCAGCAGCTTGAATATGGGGAATAGCAATCAGCCCCAGCATTTT

length: 13
size: -
V: TRBV5-4
D: -
J: TRBJ2-7
CDR3: CASSLDREEGQYF
DNA: TGTGCCAGCAGCTTGGACAGGGAGGAGGGGCAGTACTTC

length: 16
size: -
V: TRBV5-6
D: TRBD2
J: TRBJ2-3
CDR3: CASSREGRGGTDTQYF
DNA: TGTGCCAGCAGCCGGGAGGGGCGGGGGGGCACAGATACGCAGTATTTT

length: 11
size: -
V: TRBV25-1
D: -
J: TRBJ2-1
CDR3: CASVRNNEQFF
DNA: TGTGCCAGCGTTCGAAACAATGAGCAGTTCTTC

length: 13
size: -
V: TRBV6-5
D: -
J: TRBJ1-1
CDR3: CASSYSNSGEAFF
DNA: TGTGCCAGCAGTTACTCCAATTCGGGTGAAGCTTTCTTT

length: 16
size: -
V: TRBV5-1
D: -
J: TRBJ1-2
CDR3: CASSSDPGTPARGYTF
DNA: TGCGCCAGCAGCTCGGACCCCGGGACCCCCGCTAGGGGCTACACCTTC

length: 14
size: once
V: TRBV7-2
D: TRBD1
J: TRBJ1-5
CDR3: CASSRTGAGQPQHF
DNA: TGTGCCAGCAGCCGGACAGGGGCTGGTCAGCCCCAGCATTTT